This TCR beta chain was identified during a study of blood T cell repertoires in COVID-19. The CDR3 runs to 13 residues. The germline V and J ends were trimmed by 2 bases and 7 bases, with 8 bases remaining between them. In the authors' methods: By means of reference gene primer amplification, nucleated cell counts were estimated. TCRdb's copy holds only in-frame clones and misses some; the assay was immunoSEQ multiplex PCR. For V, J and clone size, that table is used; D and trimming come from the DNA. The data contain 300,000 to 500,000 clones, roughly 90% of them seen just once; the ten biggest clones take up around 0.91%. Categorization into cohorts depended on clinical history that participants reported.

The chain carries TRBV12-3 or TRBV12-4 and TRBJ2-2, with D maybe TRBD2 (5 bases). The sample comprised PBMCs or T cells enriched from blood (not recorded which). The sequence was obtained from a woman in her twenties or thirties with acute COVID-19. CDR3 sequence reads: CASSLTAGGELFF. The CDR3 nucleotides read TGTGCCAGCAGTTTAACCGCGGGCGGGGAGCTGTTTTTT.